This TCR beta chain is from a study of blood T cell repertoires in COVID-19. The protocol was immunoSEQ multiplex PCR, while the TCRdb copy is restricted to in-frame clones and leaves out a portion. The sample lists 150,000 to 200,000 clones, around 85% seen once, with about 10% in the top ten. Germline CDR1 is SEHNR and CDR2 is FQNEAQ (reference sequence). V shed 5 bases and J shed 3 bases, with 11 bases lying between them. There are 13 residues in the CDR3. Sequencing was performed on peripheral blood. This TCR came from a man between 60 and 70 years old with active or convalescent COVID-19. The chain uses TRBV7-9 and TRBJ2-7; the D gene is possibly TRBD1 (6 bases). The DNA of the CDR3 is TGTGCCAGCAGCCGGGACAACGTCTACGAGCAGTACTTC. This sequence encodes CASSRDNVYEQYF.